These 11 T cell receptor beta chains were all obtained from the same sample, sequenced in a study of cytomegalovirus exposure and HLA in healthy donors. Primers: 60 Vbeta forward and 13 Jbeta reverse. Sequenced by immunoSEQ multiplex PCR; TCRdb stores in-frame clones only, minus some. The data contain 140,000 to 150,000 clones, nearly 85% of them singletons. Source material: PBMCs. These TCRs come from a male donor in good health and CMV-seronegative.

The chain recombines TRBV19 with TRBJ1-4; no reliable D call. This CDR3 spans 15 amino acids. CDR1 and CDR2 (germline): LNHDA, SQIVND (reference sequence). V lost 3 bases and J 0 bases, leaving 8 bases between the germline ends. CDR3 DNA: TGTGCCAGTAGTATTTCAGTTGCAACTAATGAAAAACTGTTTTTT. It translates to CASSISVATNEKLFF.

On this clone: The same CDR3 also results from other DNA sequences found in this sample. The rearrangement uses TRBV2 and TRBJ2-7, with D possibly matching TRBD2 (6 bases). The CDR3 spans 16 residues. The V gene lost 2 bases and the J gene lost 0 bases, with 14 bases spanning the gap. Germline CDR1 SNHLY, CDR2 FYNNEI. The CDR3 is CASSEISGSYSYEQYF. The DNA of the CDR3 is TGTGCCAGCAGTGAAATTAGCGGCTCGTACTCCTACGAGCAGTACTTC.

Details on this clone: A read error may account for a junction end that differs from germline. This chain joins TRBV19 and TRBJ2-3; TRBD2 agrees at 10 bases. This CDR3 spans 16 amino acids. Germline V lookup: CDR1 LNHDA, CDR2 SQIVND (reference sequence). CDR3 nucleotide sequence: TGTGCCACTAGTCCGGGACTAGCGTCTAGCACAGATACGCAGTATTTT. It translates to CATSPGLASSTDTQYF.

This chain joins TRBV4-2 and TRBJ2-2; D possibly corresponds to TRBD1 (5 bases). V lost 1 base, J lost 7 bases, and 7 bases lay in between. This CDR3 spans 13 amino acids. Germline V gives CDR1 LGHNA, CDR2 YNFKEQ. DNA of the CDR3: TGTGCCAGCAGCCAAGCAGGGTTCGGGGAGCTGTTTTTT. The encoded protein is CASSQAGFGELFF.

This chain joins TRBV28 and TRBJ1-6; no clear D gene. V was cut by 6 bases and J by 6 bases, with 18 bases left in between. The CDR3 covers 16 residues. CDR1 MDHEN and CDR2 SYDVKM come from the germline V gene. CDR3 residues: CASSRYLQTGNSPLHF. CDR3 nucleotide sequence: TGTGCCAGCAGCCGTTACCTACAAACGGGTAATTCACCCCTCCACTTT.

The rearrangement links TRBV9 to TRBJ2-7; D unresolved. Trimming cost V 0 bases and J 3 bases, with 16 bases left between them. CDR3 length: 16 residues. The germline V gene encodes CDR1 SGDLS and CDR2 YYNGEE. For the CDR3, the DNA is TGTGCCAGCAGCGTAGATGAGTCCGCAAGCTACTACGAGCAGTACTTC. Translating gives CASSVDESASYYEQYF.

J is TRBJ1-1 and V is TRBV7-6; D is perhaps TRBD1 (5 bases). This CDR3 is built from 15 residues. V was cut by 5 bases and J by 1 base, with 14 bases left in between. Germline CDR1 SGHVS, CDR2 FNYEAQ. CDR3 nucleotides: TGTGCCAGCAGCGCTTTCAAAACAGGGAACACTGAAGCTTTCTTT. Translating it yields CASSAFKTGNTEAFF.

CDR3 protein: CASSQGVGRGQPQHF. CDR3 nucleotide sequence: TGTGCCAGCAGCCAGGGGGTGGGGCGGGGTCAGCCCCAGCATTTT. The genes are TRBV7-2 and TRBJ1-5, with 7 nucleotides matching TRBD1. Germline V gives CDR1 SGHTA, CDR2 FQGNSA. This CDR3 is 15 amino acids long. V shed 5 bases, J shed 6 bases, and the junction held 10 bases outside the gene matches. Variable domain in full (rest from reference TRBV7-2 and TRBJ1-5): GAGVSQSPSNKVTEKGKDVELRCDPISGHTALYWYRQSLGQGLEFLIYFQGNSAPDKSGLPSDRFSAERTGGSVSTLTIQRTQQEDSAVYLCASSQGVGRGQPQHFGDGTRLSIL.

This chain links TRBV7-2 with TRBJ1-2, with 9 positions matching TRBD1. The junction had 2 bases not matched to a gene; V was cut back by 2 bases and J by 1 base. The CDR3 extends over 15 amino acids. Germline V gene data show CDR1 as SGHTA and CDR2 as FQGNSA. The CDR3 DNA reads as TGTGCCAGCAGCTTAAGACAGGGGGGTAACTATGGCTACACCTTC. Protein: CASSLRQGGNYGYTF.

The V and J genes are TRBV13 and TRBJ1-2; a weak D match, TRBD1 (5 bases). V lost 4 bases, J lost 4 bases, and 16 bases lay in between. Looked up from germline, CDR1 is PRHDT and CDR2 is FYEKMQ (reference sequence). The CDR3 length is 15 residues. The DNA for the CDR3 is TGTGCCAGCAGCTCTCAGGACATATGGGGCTATGGCTACACCTTC. It is translated as CASSSQDIWGYGYTF.

CDR3 region: CASSQAGVGNEQFF. The DNA of the CDR3 is TGCGCCAGCAGCCAAGCGGGAGTTGGGAATGAGCAGTTCTTC. V and J are TRBV4-3 and TRBJ2-1, with a weak D call TRBD2 (6 bases). V dropped 1 base and J dropped 7 bases, with 11 bases sitting between them. The CDR3 length is 14 residues. CDR1 and CDR2 from the germline V gene are LGHNA and YSLEER.